The TCR beta chain under discussion was sequenced for a study of long-term antiretroviral therapy in people with HIV (dated by TCRdb to 2022 to 2024). In terms of the full investigation: Collection of the earliest samples took place about a decade ahead of the 2015 WHO recommendation for immediate ART, at a time when ART was typically delayed until CD4 counts fell. A retrospective serial study tested whether ART initiation and durable HIV suppression were associated with changes in peripheral blood TRB repertoire composition and diversity. The cohort contributed under 200 cryopreserved PBMC samples from 30 to 35 adults with confirmed HIV infection, collected serially over a mean of about 6 years (range 1-12). Of the approximately 28 participants with HIV, about a dozen were female. No cross-contamination during QIAcube processing was shown when test extractions of a monoclonal T-cell line were performed alongside fewer than 35 polyclonal samples. Results and caveats for the whole study, not just this receptor: Compared with controls, HIV repertoires had narrower CDR3 length ranges, and the network structure pointed to an antigen-experienced repertoire that shifted only slightly toward naive after ART. Expanded TRB clones identified before ART initiation dominated the repertoire across all time points, though the dominance fluctuated and decreased in many PLHIV after ART. Because pre-ART samples had limited cell numbers, profiling was done on unsorted PBMC rather than on sorted CD4+ and CD8+ T cells. Inferences about post-ART repertoire changes are limited because no data were available on ART adherence, viral resistance or therapy changes. Limited PBMC availability meant only the TCR beta chain was sequenced, without alpha chain pairing. Samples dated from 2004 to 2017, and the ART regimens used may be less effective than current ones. Starting ART was linked to a significant rise in TRB diversity, yet even after long-term ART the diversity remained significantly lower than in transplant donor controls.

About this clone itself: The antigen it recognizes is unknown. No base qualities exist here, and no much larger clone lies one base off it.

Inclusion was restricted to participants for whom at least one PBMC sample before ART initiation and at least two post-ART samples were available. Treatment was received in the United States of America by all participants with HIV. Cryopreserved samples of roughly 0.85-11 million PBMC were thawed and washed before DNA extraction. At the time of the earliest PBMC sample for each participant with HIV, ages ranged from roughly 20 to 54 years. Per participant, PBMC samples came from 1-4 timepoints prior to ART initiation and 2-8 timepoints following ART initiation, for a median of 7 samples. Serial HIV viral load, CD4+ T-cell count, ART history and demographic data were obtained for every participant. Using a Qiagen kit on a QIAcube, genomic DNA was extracted from unsorted PBMC, with samples processed in batches of 12. The immunoSEQ hsTCRB v3.0 assay was used at survey level resolution to sequence the TRB variable region. The targeted TRB sequencing depth was roughly 40,000-50,000 T-cell genomes per sample. Pooled TRB libraries were sequenced on an Illumina MiSeq with a v3 150-cycle kit. As for the authors' bioinformatics: Analysis of repertoires was carried out in R inside a reproducible Nextflow workflow spanning QC, data transformation and analysis. LymphoSeq2, an R package for exploring AIRR-Seq data, was used to implement the custom analyses. Several samples that yielded fewer than 5000 total TRB sequences were excluded, so that about 200 HIV repertoires were analyzed. Of the approximately 190 retained HIV repertoires, almost 60 were collected before and 120 to 130 after ART initiation. Repertoires were downsampled to 5000 TRB nucleotide sequences, and summary statistics were averaged over 100 downsampling iterations. The analysis kept only TRB sequences whose CDR3 regions were at least seven amino acids long. Diversity was measured with a Shannon entropy-derived clonality score and the Gini coefficient. In the repertoire networks, any two of the top 5000 CDR3 amino acid sequences were connected whenever the two sequences differed by an edit distance of one. Antigen specificity groups and MHC restriction were predicted for TRB CDR3 amino acid sequences with GLIPH2. Known CMV, EBV, HIV or tissue antigen associations were flagged by matching CDR3 amino acid sequences against VDJdb and McPAS-TCR. Pre-ART, post-ART and control groups were compared with Wilcoxon signed-rank tests and Holm-Bonferroni correction. Held by TCRdb, this immuneACCESS table contains in-frame sequences only and omits some clones. Under half of the omission traces to an unresolved V gene where checked; the cause of the rest is unknown. V, J and clone size were drawn from that table, and D and trimming were deduced from the DNA. This sample is represented by some 19,000 clones; around 84% of them were singletons. Of the sample, approximately 8% falls within the top ten clones.

Sequences were derived from unsorted PBMCs, sampled 0.9 years after starting antiretroviral therapy. This TCR derives from a man younger than 35 with HIV.

The CDR3 loop reads CASSPTGRTDTQYF. The DNA sequence is given as TGTGCCAGCAGCCCCACCGGGCGCACAGATACGCAGTATTTT. The sequence is built from TRBV9 and TRBJ2-3, with no reliable assignment of the D segment. The CDR3 goes from the cysteine to the phenylalanine over 14 residues. Only the CDR3 portion is preserved as DNA: 42 bases, with reading frame beginning at the first base. V was cut back by 4 bases and J by 1 base, leaving a gap of 10 bases between them. The germline V gene gives CDR1 as SGDLS and CDR2 as YYNGEE.